This T cell receptor (beta chain) was captured by sequencing in a study of lymphopenia after photon versus proton radiotherapy. The germline gives CDR1 SGDLS, CDR2 YYNGEE. The ends were cut back, 0 bases at V and 4 bases at J, with 17 bases in the middle. The CDR3 covers 16 residues. This clone was observed once. What it binds is unknown. Study-wide points: Better survival with proton therapy was suggested as possible, not demonstrated. In patients who died, overall survival fell as post-nadir TCR diversity dropped more. Proton therapy kept repertoires fairly stable, unlike photons, which gained effector/memory cells.

The protocol was immunoSEQ multiplex PCR, while the TCRdb copy is restricted to in-frame clones and leaves out a portion. Among almost 30,000 clones listed, around nine tenths were seen once. The rearrangement links TRBV9 to TRBJ2-7; D remains ambiguous. This specimen consisted of peripheral blood, obtained from a patient treated with proton-based radiotherapy. This TCR was recovered from a woman aged 60-75 years with cholangiocarcinoma. Some clones in this sample may be carry-over from other donors' samples. The CDR3 is CASSVGLSSTLYEQYF. As DNA, the CDR3 is TGTGCCAGCAGCGTAGGTCTGTCTTCTACTCTATACGAGCAGTACTTC.